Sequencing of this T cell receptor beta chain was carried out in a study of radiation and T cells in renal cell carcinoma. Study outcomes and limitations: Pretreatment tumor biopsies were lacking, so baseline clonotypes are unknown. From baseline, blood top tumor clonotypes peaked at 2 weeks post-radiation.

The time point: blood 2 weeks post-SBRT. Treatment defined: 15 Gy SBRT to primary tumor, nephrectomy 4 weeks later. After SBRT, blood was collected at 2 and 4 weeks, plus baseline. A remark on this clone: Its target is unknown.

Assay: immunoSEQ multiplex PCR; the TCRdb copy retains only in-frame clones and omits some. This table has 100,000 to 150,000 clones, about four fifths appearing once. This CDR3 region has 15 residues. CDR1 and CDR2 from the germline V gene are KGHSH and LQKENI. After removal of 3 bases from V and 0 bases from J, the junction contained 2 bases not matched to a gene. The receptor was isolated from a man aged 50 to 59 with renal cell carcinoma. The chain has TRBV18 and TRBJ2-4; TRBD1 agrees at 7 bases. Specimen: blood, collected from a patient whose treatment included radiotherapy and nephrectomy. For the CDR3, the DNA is TGTGCCAGCTCACCTCGACAGGGAGCCAAAAACATTCAGTACTTC. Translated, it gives CASSPRQGAKNIQYF.